What follows are 23 T cell receptor beta chains derived from one specimen sequenced in a study of T cell changes during pregnancy in multiple sclerosis. This table comes from immunoSEQ multiplex PCR, and its TCRdb copy is limited to in-frame clones, with some not included. The sample holds about 73,000 clones; almost 95% are singletons and the top ten take 2.8%. The material was peripheral blood, obtained in the third trimester of pregnancy. The receptor set was obtained from a female donor in good health, enrolled as a control in a pregnancy study.

This clone showed up just once. The genes are TRBV10-3 and TRBJ2-7; D gene uncertain. Trimming removed 9 bases at V and 1 base at J, with 10 bases between. The CDR3 length is 12 residues. In germline, CDR1 is ENHRY, CDR2 SYGVKD. CDR3 in DNA: TGTGCCATAGCGACTTATTCCTACGAGCAGTACTTC. Translating gives CAIATYSYEQYF.

The chain carries TRBV5-1 and TRBJ2-5; a weak D match, TRBD1 (6 bases). This CDR3 comprises 14 residues. The germline V gene has CDR1 SGHRS and CDR2 YFSETQ. Trimming removed 2 bases from V and 2 bases from J, with 10 bases in between. In DNA, the CDR3 is TGCGCCAGCAGCTTAACAGGGAAGCAAGAGACCCAGTACTTC. It is translated as CASSLTGKQETQYF.

The V and J genes are TRBV2 and TRBJ1-5; D perhaps matches TRBD1 (5 bases). Looked up from germline, CDR1 is SNHLY and CDR2 is FYNNEI. The ends were cut back, 6 bases at V and 1 base at J, with 13 bases in the middle. The CDR3 runs to 15 residues. The CDR3 DNA is TGTGCCAGCAGCTCTAACAGGTTAAGCAATCAGCCCCAGCATTTT. It translates to CASSSNRLSNQPQHF. Full variable domain (rest looked up from reference TRBV2 and TRBJ1-5): EPEVTQTPSHQVTQMGQEVILRCVPISNHLYFYWYRQILGQKVEFLVSFYNNEISEKSEIFDDQFSVERPDGSNFTLKIRSTKLEDSAMYFCASSSNRLSNQPQHFGDGTRLSIL.

CDR3 loop: CASSFSGGDGANVLTF. CDR3 DNA sequence: TGTGCCAGCAGCTTTAGCGGGGGTGATGGGGCCAACGTCCTGACTTTC. The rearrangement uses TRBV5-4 and TRBJ2-6; 9 nucleotides align to TRBD2. The CDR3 runs to 16 residues. V lost 2 bases and J lost 3; bases outside the gene matches: 3. Germline CDR1 and CDR2: SGHNT and YYREEE (reference sequence).

The chain recombines TRBV30 with TRBJ1-3; 9 positions match TRBD1. From germline, CDR1 is GTSNPN and CDR2 SVGIG (reference sequence). The CDR3 length is 16 residues. V lost 0 bases and J lost 7; bases outside the gene matches: 10. The CDR3, as DNA: TGTGCCTGGAGTGTCAAACCTGGACAGGGGAGGAACACCATATATTTT. This codes for CAWSVKPGQGRNTIYF.

The chain is built from TRBV29-1 and TRBJ2-3; possibly TRBD1 for D (6 bases). In germline, CDR1 is SQVTM, CDR2 ANQGSEA. V lost 5 bases to trimming and J lost 6 bases, with 6 bases between them. This CDR3 is built from 10 residues. CDR3 in DNA: TGCAGCGTTCAGGGGGATACGCAGTATTTT. Its protein product is CSVQGDTQYF.

The rearrangement joins TRBV29-1 to TRBJ2-3, with D perhaps matching TRBD1 (5 bases). The CDR3 loop spans 15 amino acids. Germline assignment: CDR1 SQVTM and CDR2 ANQGSEA. Trimming removed 0 bases from V and 0 bases from J, with 10 bases in between. In nucleotides, the CDR3 is TGCAGCGTTGAAGATCGACCAGGGAGCACAGATACGCAGTATTTT. This sequence encodes CSVEDRPGSTDTQYF.

The gene calls are TRBV28 and TRBJ2-1; D is possibly TRBD2 (5 bases). Germline lookup yields CDR1 MDHEN and CDR2 SYDVKM. V was trimmed by 7 bases and J by 8 bases, leaving 15 bases between them. The CDR3 loop spans 13 amino acids. The CDR3 reads CASKEWRSDEQFF. CDR3 in DNA: TGTGCCAGCAAGGAGTGGAGGAGCGATGAGCAGTTCTTC.

This chain joins TRBV28 and TRBJ2-3; D possibly corresponds to TRBD2 (7 bases). This CDR3 has 15 residues. Germline assignment: CDR1 MDHEN and CDR2 SYDVKM. The ends were cut back, 5 bases at V and 2 bases at J, with 14 bases in the middle. The CDR3 spells CASSGGGRNTDTQYF. In DNA form, the CDR3 reads TGTGCCAGCAGTGGGGGGGGGCGGAACACAGATACGCAGTATTTT.

The rearrangement links TRBV28 to TRBJ1-1; 8 bases are a match to TRBD1. V trimming: 6 bases; J trimming: 2 bases; junction bases outside the gene matches: 8. Germline loops: CDR1 MDHEN, CDR2 SYDVKM. The CDR3 is 15 residues long. For the CDR3, the DNA is TGTGCCAGCAGCCAACTCAGGGGGCGAAACACTGAAGCTTTCTTT. This codes for CASSQLRGRNTEAFF.

The V call is TRBV13, the J call TRBJ2-7; possible D gene TRBD1, 6 bases. V was clipped by 4 bases and J by 0 bases, with 10 bases between them. Germline CDR1 reads PRHDT; CDR2 reads FYEKMQ (reference sequence). CDR3 length equals 14 residues. The CDR3, as DNA: TGTGCCAGCAGCTCTCTAGGGGGCTCCTACGAGCAGTACTTC. Protein sequence: CASSSLGGSYEQYF. The entire variable domain, with the rest obtained from reference TRBV13 and TRBJ2-7, is as follows: AAGVIQSPRHLIKEKRETATLKCYPIPRHDTVYWYQQGPGQDPQFLISFYEKMQSDKGSIPDRFSAQQFSDYHSELNMSSLELGDSALYFCASSSLGGSYEQYFGPGTRLTVT.

This sequence joins TRBV27 and TRBJ1-1; 9 bases match TRBD1. Germline V gene sequence: CDR1 MNHEY, CDR2 SMNVEV (reference sequence). V shed 5 bases, J shed 7 bases, and the junction held 5 bases outside the gene matches. This CDR3 comprises 13 residues. The CDR3 sequence is CASSPGTGIEAFF. The CDR3 DNA sequence: TGTGCCAGCAGTCCGGGGACAGGGATTGAAGCTTTCTTT.

V gene TRBV7-3 combines with J gene TRBJ2-3; 10 bases agree with TRBD2. The V segment lost 5 bases and the J segment 2 bases; nucleotides outside the gene matches: 16. Germline loops: CDR1 SGHTA, CDR2 FQGTGA. The CDR3 covers 19 residues. Written as DNA, the CDR3 is TGTGCCAGCAGCCCTCGCCTCTCGACTAGCGGGTATCACACAGATACGCAGTATTTT. Translating it yields CASSPRLSTSGYHTDTQYF. Drawing the rest from reference TRBV7-3 and TRBJ2-3, the complete variable domain is GAGVSQTPSNKVTEKGKYVELRCDPISGHTALYWYRQSLGQGPEFLIYFQGTGAADDSGLPNDRFFAVRPEGSVSTLKIQRTERGDSAVYLCASSPRLSTSGYHTDTQYFGPGTRLTVL.

The V gene is TRBV28, the J gene TRBJ2-7; no reliable D call. This CDR3 contains 14 residues. Germline V lookup: CDR1 MDHEN, CDR2 SYDVKM. Between the trimmed V and J ends, which lost 1 base and 1 base, there was a span of 8 bases. The CDR3 is CASSLLGGSYEQYF. DNA of the CDR3: TGTGCCAGCAGTTTATTAGGCGGTTCCTACGAGCAGTACTTC.

This clone was observed a few times. The gene calls are TRBV27 and TRBJ1-5; D remains unclear. Trimming took 9 bases from V and 0 from J, leaving 12 bases between them. CDR1 MNHEY and CDR2 SMNVEV come from the germline V gene (reference sequence). This CDR3 has 14 amino acids. CDR3 bases: TGTGCCAGTGGCTGGCCATATAGCAATCAGCCCCAGCATTTT. Amino acid sequence: CASGWPYSNQPQHF.

This chain connects TRBV6-1 to TRBJ1-4; D is possibly TRBD1 (6 bases). Germline CDR1 MNHNS, CDR2 SASEGT. The ends were cut back, 5 bases at V and 4 bases at J, with 11 bases in the middle. The CDR3 loop spans 14 amino acids. For the CDR3, the DNA is TGTGCCAGCAGTAGGGGGACAAGTAATGAAAAACTGTTTTTT. Protein: CASSRGTSNEKLFF.

The chain employs TRBV7-9 and TRBJ2-2, with 8 bases aligning to TRBD1. CDR3 length: 17 residues. Germline CDR1 SEHNR, CDR2 FQNEAQ (reference sequence). J lost 8 bases, V lost 4 bases, and 15 bases had no gene match. CDR3 sequence reads: CASSYRTGTGITGELFF. CDR3 DNA: TGTGCCAGCAGCTACCGGACCGGGACAGGAATAACGGGGGAGCTGTTTTTT. The entire variable domain, with the rest obtained from reference TRBV7-9 and TRBJ2-2, is as follows: DTGVSQNPRHKITKRGQNVTFRCDPISEHNRLYWYRQTLGQGPEFLTYFQNEAQLEKSRLLSDRFSAERPKGSFSTLEIQRTEQGDSAMYLCASSYRTGTGITGELFFGEGSRLTVL.

The rearrangement joins TRBV6-5 to TRBJ1-1; 7 bases line up with TRBD1. CDR1 and CDR2 (germline): MNHEY, SVGAGI. This CDR3 contains 15 residues. Trimming cost V 0 bases and J 1 base; bases outside gene matches: 2. CDR3 nucleotide sequence: TGTGCCAGCAGTTACTCCGGGACAGAGAACACTGAAGCTTTCTTT. Amino acid sequence: CASSYSGTENTEAFF.

The V call is TRBV7-2, the J call TRBJ2-1, with TRBD1 matching 8 bases. The junction had 10 bases not matched to a gene; V was cut back by 5 bases and J by 7 bases. The CDR3 is made up of 15 amino acids. Germline values: CDR1 SGHTA, CDR2 FQGNSA. In DNA, the CDR3 is TGTGCCAGCAGCCCTCGACAGGGGACTTGGAATGAGCAGTTCTTC. This encodes CASSPRQGTWNEQFF. The variable domain in full, with the rest retrieved from reference TRBV7-2 and TRBJ2-1, is GAGVSQSPSNKVTEKGKDVELRCDPISGHTALYWYRQSLGQGLEFLIYFQGNSAPDKSGLPSDRFSAERTGGSVSTLTIQRTQQEDSAVYLCASSPRQGTWNEQFFGPGTRLTVL.

The CDR3, as DNA: TGTGCCAGCAGTTTCCGAGCGGGGGCCTACGAGCAGTACTTC. Translated: CASSFRAGAYEQYF. The genes are TRBV6-5 and TRBJ2-5; 8 bases map to TRBD2. The end of the DNA aligns better with TRBJ2-7, so the J call may be wrong. Germline-derived CDR1 and CDR2 are MNHEY and SVGAGI. The CDR3 has 14 residues.

The V gene is TRBV14, the J gene TRBJ2-2; no reliable D call. The CDR3 runs to 13 residues. Trimming cost V 1 base and J 6 bases, with 6 bases left between them. Germline loops: CDR1 SGHDN, CDR2 FVKESK. CDR3 in amino acids: CASSQGSAGELFF. The CDR3 bases are TGTGCCAGCAGCCAAGGATCGGCCGGGGAGCTGTTTTTT.

V gene TRBV30 combines with J gene TRBJ2-7; 10 bases align to TRBD2. This CDR3 spans 14 amino acids. With V trimmed by 0 bases and J by 6 bases, 5 bases remained unmatched. CDR1 is GTSNPN and CDR2 is SVGIG in the germline V gene (reference sequence). The DNA for the CDR3 is TGTGCCTGGAGTGTAGGTAGCGGGAGGATCGAGCAGTACTTC. Protein sequence: CAWSVGSGRIEQYF.

This chain links TRBV4-2 with TRBJ2-5; D remains ambiguous. The end of the DNA aligns better with TRBJ2-7, so the J call may be wrong. This CDR3 has 13 amino acids. Germline CDR1 LGHNA, CDR2 YNFKEQ. DNA of the CDR3: TGTGCCAGCAGCCAAGATCGGTCCTACGAGCAGTACTTC. Amino acids: CASSQDRSYEQYF.